This entry describes one TCR beta chain. The antigen is undetermined. Time point defined: after dendritic cell vaccination, including at tumor progression/relapse. Before vaccination, two weeks after the third vaccination, and at progression, PBMC were collected. Germline CDR1 MGHDK, CDR2 SYGVNS. V was clipped by 1 base and J by 3 bases; unmatched bases: 6. There are 16 residues in the CDR3. This table comes from immunoSEQ multiplex PCR, and its TCRdb copy is limited to in-frame clones, with some not included. This table holds over 80,000 clones, over 75% found once. The source of the sample is a study of glioma-infiltrating T cells after dendritic cell vaccination. Study-wide results and limits: The cohort had few patients with full blood and tumor sets. Higher pretreatment TIL content predicted longer progression-free time and survival.

This specimen consisted of blood, obtained after dendritic cell vaccination. The chain carries TRBV25-1 and TRBJ2-5; 9 bases agree with TRBD1. This receptor was identified in a human donor with glioblastoma. The CDR3 coding sequence is TGTGCCAGCAGTGAATTGACAGGGGGGACGAAAGAGACCCAGTACTTC. It encodes CASSELTGGTKETQYF.